This T cell receptor beta chain comes out of a study of T cells after yellow fever vaccination. Study observations and caveats: Some clonotypes, a small share, were shared between CD4 and CD8 compartments. A weaker secondary response peaked on day 5, the primary on day 15. One caveat is that FACS-sorted repertoires could contain abundant clonotypes contaminating from the bulk population.

Trimming removed 3 bases from V and 0 bases from J; junction bases left unmatched: 9. Germline loops: CDR1 KGHSH, CDR2 LQKENI. CDR3 length: 18 residues. This clonotype was seen repeatedly, ten times or more. The antigen remains unidentified. 5'RACE template switching added a universal primer site and UMIs to TCR cDNA. MiXCR, applied by TCRdb to the 5' RACE reads, yields one record per CDR3 protein. Of roughly 310,000 distinct CDR3 sequences in the sample, around 3.6% were seen once. The receptor was derived from a man between 18 and 29 years old who received the YFV17D yellow fever vaccine. The input for sequencing was PBMCs, taken on the day of the yellow fever booster vaccination. V gene TRBV18 combines with J gene TRBJ2-1; 9 nucleotides align to TRBD2. The CDR3 bases are TGTGCCAGCTCACCTCCTAGCGGGGCTACCCACTCCTACAATGAGCAGTTCTTC. This translates into CASSPPSGATHSYNEQFF.